A single sample is the source of the 18 T cell receptor beta chains below, sequenced in a study of blood T cell repertoires in COVID-19. TCRdb's table, derived via immunoSEQ multiplex PCR, lists solely in-frame clones and lacks some. This table has a few hundred thousand clones, around 89% appearing once. The specimen sequenced was peripheral blood. These TCRs come from a young man with acute or convalescent COVID-19.

This sequence joins TRBV5-1 and TRBJ2-5; perhaps TRBD1 as D (6 bases). CDR3 length: 16 amino acids. Germline-derived CDR1 and CDR2 are SGHRS and YFSETQ. Trimming shortened V by 0 bases and J by 0 bases, and 12 bases separated the two germline ends. In nucleotides, the CDR3 is TGCGCCAGCAGCTTGGGGCAGGGGTCCAACCAAGAGACCCAGTACTTC. Residues: CASSLGQGSNQETQYF.

This sequence joins TRBV7-3 and TRBJ2-1; 7 bases are a match to TRBD1. CDR3 size: 15 residues. The germline gives CDR1 SGHTA, CDR2 FQGTGA. J gave up 1 base and V 5 bases, and 5 bases lay outside the gene matches. CDR3 sequence (DNA): TGTGCCAGCAGCCAAGGGGGCGGGTCCTACAATGAGCAGTTCTTC. Translated: CASSQGGGSYNEQFF.

V and J are TRBV6-5 and TRBJ2-7; D gene unclear. CDR1 is MNHEY, CDR2 SVGAGI, per germline. V was pared by 1 base and J by 7 bases, with 11 bases between. The CDR3 is 13 amino acids. CDR3 in amino acids: CASSYYLGFEQYF. The CDR3 nucleotides are TGTGCCAGCAGTTACTACCTCGGTTTTGAGCAGTACTTC.

The V and J genes are TRBV30 and TRBJ2-1; a weak D match, TRBD1 (6 bases). This CDR3 spans 17 amino acids. V gave up 1 base and J gave up 0 bases, with 16 bases separating them. Looked up from germline, CDR1 is GTSNPN and CDR2 is SVGIG (reference sequence). The CDR3 DNA follows: TGTGCCTGGAGTGAGGGACATAACTTAGACTCCTACAATGAGCAGTTCTTC. Amino acid sequence: CAWSEGHNLDSYNEQFF.

V gene TRBV11-2 combines with J gene TRBJ2-1; maybe TRBD2 (5 bases). The CDR3 length is 15 residues. Trimming took 1 base from V and 6 from J, leaving 13 bases between them. Germline CDR1 and CDR2: SGHAT and FQNNGV. In nucleotides, the CDR3 is TGTGCCAGCAGCTTAGGAGGGATAGACACCAATGAGCAGTTCTTC. Amino acids: CASSLGGIDTNEQFF.

The V and J genes are TRBV7-3 and TRBJ2-6, with TRBD1 matching 9 bases. The CDR3 is made up of 17 amino acids. Germline V gives CDR1 SGHTA, CDR2 FQGTGA. Trimming cost V 5 bases and J 2 bases; bases outside gene matches: 7. The CDR3 here is CASSAMGQGAGANVLTF. The CDR3 DNA reads TGTGCCAGCAGCGCAATGGGACAGGGCGCTGGGGCCAACGTCCTGACTTTC.

The rearrangement uses TRBV18 and TRBJ2-7; 7 bases are shared with TRBD2. The CDR3 totals 15 residues. V lost 3 bases to trimming and J lost 5 bases; unmatched junction nucleotides: 10. Germline CDR1 and CDR2: KGHSH and LQKENI. The CDR3 sequence: CASSPNYVGGDEQYF. CDR3 DNA sequence: TGTGCCAGCTCACCGAACTACGTTGGGGGGGACGAGCAGTACTTC.

The chain links TRBV3-1 (or the pseudogene TRBV3-2) to TRBJ2-3, with 12 positions matching TRBD2. Losses at the gene ends were 4 bases for V and 5 bases for J; bases not matched to a gene: 4. The CDR3 length is 15 residues. CDR1 is LGHDT, CDR2 YNNKEL, per germline (reference sequence). In nucleotides, the CDR3 is TGTGCCAGCAGCCCTAGCGGGGGGGACGGAGATACGCAGTATTTT. This sequence encodes CASSPSGGDGDTQYF.

V and J are TRBV30 and TRBJ1-1; weak D call: TRBD1 (5 bases). CDR1 and CDR2 from the germline V gene are GTSNPN and SVGIG (reference sequence). The CDR3 covers 13 residues. The ends were cut back, 3 bases at V and 7 bases at J, with 15 bases in the middle. CDR3 sequence reads: CAWRASPGGEAFF. The CDR3 DNA follows: TGTGCCTGGAGAGCCTCTCCGGGGGGTGAAGCTTTCTTT.

V is TRBV30 and J is TRBJ2-5; possible D gene TRBD2, 6 bases. The CDR3 is 13 amino acids. Germline V gene sequence: CDR1 GTSNPN, CDR2 SVGIG (reference sequence). V lost 4 bases, J lost 4 bases, and 13 bases lay in between. This CDR3 is CAWTGGPPETQYF. The CDR3 region has the DNA TGTGCCTGGACCGGAGGGCCCCCAGAGACCCAGTACTTC.

This clone has only a few counts. The rearrangement uses TRBV5-6 and TRBJ1-3; unclear D gene. This CDR3 has 15 residues. Trimming shortened V by 2 bases and J by 4 bases, and 13 bases separated the two germline ends. CDR1 SGHDT and CDR2 YYEEEE come from the germline V gene. CDR3 coding DNA: TGTGCCAGCAGCTTAAGACTCCCCTGGGGAAACACCATATATTTT. Protein sequence: CASSLRLPWGNTIYF.

The V and J genes are TRBV2 and TRBJ1-4, with 7 bases that match TRBD1. V was clipped by 4 bases and J by 8 bases; unmatched bases: 10. CDR3 length: 15 amino acids. From germline, CDR1 is SNHLY and CDR2 FYNNEI. This CDR3 reads CASSARQGQEEKLFF. Written as DNA, the CDR3 is TGTGCCAGCAGTGCAAGACAGGGTCAAGAAGAAAAACTGTTTTTT.

The chain combines TRBV3-1 (or the pseudogene TRBV3-2) with TRBJ1-1, with TRBD1 matching 11 bases. The junction had 2 bases not matched to a gene; V was cut back by 4 bases and J by 7 bases. Germline V gene lookup returns CDR1 LGHDT and CDR2 YNNKEL (reference sequence). The CDR3 contains 13 residues. This chain's CDR3 is CASSRTGGGEAFF. CDR3 DNA: TGTGCCAGCAGCCGGACAGGGGGCGGTGAAGCTTTCTTT.

This clone was observed a handful of times. The gene calls are TRBV6-5 and TRBJ1-2, with TRBD1 matching 9 bases. The V gene's germline CDR1 is MNHEY and CDR2 SVGAGI. V dropped 6 bases and J dropped 6; count of bases not matched to a gene: 5. This CDR3 has 13 amino acids. The CDR3 loop reads CASSPTGGHGYTF. CDR3 in DNA: TGTGCCAGCAGCCCGACAGGGGGTCATGGCTACACCTTC.

The V and J genes are TRBV5-1 and TRBJ1-6; D call uncertain. The V end was cut by 0 bases, the J end by 7 bases, with 8 bases between. Germline V gene sequence: CDR1 SGHRS, CDR2 YFSETQ. The CDR3 runs to 14 residues. CDR3 nucleotides: TGCGCCAGCAGCTTGGCTGACAAAAATTCACCCCTCCACTTT. Translation gives CASSLADKNSPLHF.

V usage is TRBV4-1 and J usage is TRBJ1-2; no clear D. CDR3 length: 13 amino acids. Germline CDR1 and CDR2: MGHRA and YSYEKL. V was shortened by 0 bases and J by 7 bases, with 9 bases between the two germline ends. The CDR3 DNA reads TGCGCCAGCAGCCAAGATCTTCGGGTTGGCTACACCTTC. Protein product: CASSQDLRVGYTF.

This chain joins TRBV6-2 or TRBV6-3 and TRBJ2-5; possibly TRBD1 for D (5 bases). Per germline, CDR1 MNHEY and CDR2 SVGEGT. This CDR3 is 14 amino acids long. V lost 1 base to trimming and J lost 3 bases, with 9 bases between them. The CDR3, as DNA: TGTGCCAGCAGTTACTGGGGCGTTAAAGAGACCCAGTACTTC. This translates into CASSYWGVKETQYF.

V and J are TRBV10-1 and TRBJ1-1; 9 bases line up with TRBD1. Per the germline V gene, CDR1 is WNHNN and CDR2 is SYGVQD (reference sequence). The CDR3 consists of 14 residues. The junction had 5 bases not matched to a gene; V was cut back by 6 bases and J by 3 bases. The CDR3 loop is CASSRDRVHTEAFF. DNA for the CDR3: TGCGCCAGCAGCCGGGACAGGGTCCACACTGAAGCTTTCTTT.